This entry describes one T cell receptor (beta chain). Its specificity is unknown. This specimen belongs to a study of shared clonotypes between healthy human individuals. Naive CD8 cells lacked CD45RO, underwent positive selection for CCR7 and left out terminally differentiated effector memory CD45RA+ cells. Study outcomes and limitations: In general, naive subsets displayed greater estimated richness than memory subsets did. Limitation of the genetic and exposure-history diversity represented came from the few donors.

A 200 ng quantity of DNA, some 30,000 T cell genomes, went into the sorted-subset replicate PCRs. Assay: immunoSEQ multiplex PCR; the TCRdb copy retains only in-frame clones and omits some. The sample has hundreds of thousands of clones; approximately 96% are singletons. The sample taken for sequencing was naive CD8+ T cells sorted from blood. This sequence originates from a woman in her twenties or thirties in good health.

The DNA of the CDR3 is TGTGCCAGCAGTGAAGCGCGACAGGGCCCCCCAGGAGAGACCCAGTACTTC. This codes for CASSEARQGPPGETQYF. This chain connects TRBV2 to TRBJ2-5; 7 nucleotides match TRBD1. This CDR3 has 17 residues. Germline-derived CDR1 and CDR2 are SNHLY and FYNNEI. V lost 0 bases to trimming and J lost 4 bases; unmatched junction nucleotides: 11. Using reference TRBV2 and TRBJ2-5 for the parts outside the CDR3, the full variable domain is EPEVTQTPSHQVTQMGQEVILRCVPISNHLYFYWYRQILGQKVEFLVSFYNNEISEKSEIFDDQFSVERPDGSNFTLKIRSTKLEDSAMYFCASSEARQGPPGETQYFGPGTRLLVL.